The source of this TCR beta chain is a study of blood T cell repertoires in COVID-19. The data were produced by immunoSEQ multiplex PCR, yet TCRdb's version contains in-frame clones alone and is incomplete. This sample has 35,000 to 50,000 clones; around 85% occur once, and the top ten carry around 4.6%. The TCR originated in a man aged 55-75 years with acute or convalescent COVID-19. Sample: peripheral blood.

CDR3 nucleotides: TGTGCCAGCAGTTCCGGGACTAGCGGGTTTCTAGGGCAGTTCTTC. This codes for CASSSGTSGFLGQFF. This sequence joins TRBV28 and TRBJ2-1, with TRBD2 matching 12 bases. Unmatched junction bases numbered 10, after V lost 4 bases and J lost 12 bases. This CDR3 region has 15 residues. The germline V gene has CDR1 MDHEN and CDR2 SYDVKM.